This T cell receptor (beta chain) was identified during a study of vaccination and CD4 T cells after COVID-19. Details on this clonotype: Antigen unknown.

CDR1 and CDR2 (germline): SEHNR, FQNEAQ (reference sequence). This CDR3 spans 12 amino acids. The germline V and J ends were trimmed by 5 bases and 6 bases, with 11 bases remaining between them. Cultured CD4+ T cell DNA was sequenced using the Oncomine TCR Beta short-read assay. Cultures of CD4+ T cells served as the source for extracting genomic DNA. TCRdb fed the PCR reads into MiXCR, producing one record per CDR3 protein. The data show 11,000 or so distinct CDR3 sequences, roughly 58% seen once. Treatment of the sample: roughly 11-day PBMC culture with coronavirus spike peptide pools or control peptides (ViraFEST assay).

The receptor was derived from a human donor who had recovered from COVID-19. The sample consisted of CD4+ T cells from blood, cultured in vitro. This chain links TRBV7-9 with TRBJ2-7; a possible D gene is TRBD1 (6 bases). The CDR3, as DNA: TGTGCCAGCAGCAAAGGGACACTCGAGCAGTACTTC. Its translation is CASSKGTLEQYF.